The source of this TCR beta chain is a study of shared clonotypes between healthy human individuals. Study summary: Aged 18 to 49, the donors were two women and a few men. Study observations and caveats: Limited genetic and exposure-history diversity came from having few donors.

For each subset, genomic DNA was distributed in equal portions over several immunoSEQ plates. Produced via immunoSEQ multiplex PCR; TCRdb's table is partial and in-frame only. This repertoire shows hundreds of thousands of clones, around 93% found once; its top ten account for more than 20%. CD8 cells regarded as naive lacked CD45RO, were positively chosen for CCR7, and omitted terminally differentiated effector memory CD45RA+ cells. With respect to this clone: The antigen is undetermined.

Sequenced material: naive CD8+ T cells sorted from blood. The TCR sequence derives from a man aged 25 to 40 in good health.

The CDR3 is CASSEWAREQYF. CDR3 coding DNA: TGTGCCAGCAGTGAATGGGCCAGAGAGCAGTACTTC. This chain uses TRBV6-1 with TRBJ2-7; D is undetermined. This CDR3 spans 12 amino acids. V shed 2 bases and J shed 7 bases, with 9 bases lying between them. Germline V gives CDR1 MNHNS, CDR2 SASEGT.